These 5 T cell receptor beta chains were all obtained from the same sample, sequenced in a study of graft-versus-host responses after intestinal transplantation. Data came from immunoSEQ multiplex PCR; TCRdb stores just in-frame clones and leaves some out. The table shows some 110,000 clones, with roughly 87% occurring only once. These receptors' antigens are unknown. The sample in question was unstimulated CD4+ T cells sorted from spleen or lymph node cells, obtained before intestinal transplant. The receptors come from a human donor who received an intestinal transplant.

This clone was seen once. A junction end diverges from the germline sequence, so it may reflect a read error. The rearrangement links TRBV28 to TRBJ2-7; 12 bases line up with TRBD2. The CDR3 extends over 13 amino acids. Germline-derived CDR1 and CDR2 are MDHEN and SYDVKM. CDR3 in DNA: TGTGCCAGCAGTTTAGTCGGACTAGCGGGACCCTTATTC. Protein: CASSLVGLAGPLF. The complete variable domain, with remaining parts taken from reference TRBV28 and TRBJ2-7, reads DVKVTQSSRYLVKRTGEKVFLECVQDMDHENMFWYRQDPGLGLRLIYFSYDVKMKEKGDIPEGYSVSREKKERFSLILESASTNQTSMYLCASSLVGLAGPLFGPGTRLTVT.

The V call is TRBV7-3, the J call TRBJ2-1, with TRBD1 matching 10 bases. V was pared by 5 bases and J by 7 bases, with 8 bases of the junction left unmatched. The germline CDR1 and CDR2 sequences are SGHTA and FQGTGA. This CDR3 contains 15 residues. This CDR3 is CASSPRGGQGNEQFF. The CDR3, as DNA: TGTGCCAGCAGCCCCCGGGGGGGACAGGGGAATGAGCAGTTCTTC.

V and J are TRBV2 and TRBJ2-7; 8 bases line up with TRBD1. This CDR3 region has 14 residues. Losses at the gene ends were 10 bases for V and 2 bases for J; bases not matched to a gene: 10. From germline, CDR1 is SNHLY and CDR2 FYNNEI. The chain's CDR3 is CATVVRTGPYEQYF. In DNA form, the CDR3 reads TGTGCCACCGTGGTTAGGACAGGGCCCTACGAGCAGTACTTC.

The rearrangement joins TRBV7-6 to TRBJ2-7; 12 bases fit TRBD1. The junction had 3 bases not matched to a gene; V was cut back by 5 bases and J by 1 base. This CDR3 spans 15 amino acids. Per the germline V gene, CDR1 is SGHVS and CDR2 is FNYEAQ. The CDR3 is CASSPGQGASYEQYF. Written as DNA, the CDR3 is TGTGCCAGCAGCCCGGGACAGGGGGCGTCCTACGAGCAGTACTTC.

This rearrangement joins TRBV28 to TRBJ2-1; D possibly corresponds to TRBD2 (5 bases). CDR3 length: 15 amino acids. Looked up from germline, CDR1 is MDHEN and CDR2 is SYDVKM. V dropped 4 bases and J dropped 1 base, with 11 bases sitting between them. The CDR3 region has the DNA TGTGCCAGCAGTTCGTGGAGCGGTTCCTACAATGAGCAGTTCTTC. Residues: CASSSWSGSYNEQFF.